The 26 T cell receptor beta chains below were found in one sample sequenced in a study of blood T cell repertoires in COVID-19. Profiled with immunoSEQ multiplex PCR; TCRdb holds only in-frame clones, not every one. Altogether 160,000 or so clones are present, around 80% being singletons, with the ten largest covering 6.5%. The sample consisted of peripheral blood. The receptors here all came from a man in his 70s with active or convalescent COVID-19.

This clone was seen a few times. The chain couples TRBV5-1 to TRBJ2-1; TRBD2 aligns across 7 bases. V lost 0 bases and J lost 3; bases outside the gene matches: 6. The CDR3 consists of 16 residues. Germline V gene sequence: CDR1 SGHRS, CDR2 YFSETQ. CDR3 DNA: TGCGCCAGCAGCTTGGCCCCCAGCGGGAACTACAATGAGCAGTTCTTC. Protein product: CASSLAPSGNYNEQFF.

The rearrangement joins TRBV11-2 to TRBJ1-1; D may be TRBD1 (5 bases). The CDR3 runs to 12 residues. Trimming pared 1 base from V and 7 bases from J, leaving 7 bases between. CDR1 is SGHAT and CDR2 is FQNNGV in the germline V gene. CDR3 sequence (DNA): TGTGCCAGCAGCTTAGGGGGCTTTGAAGCTTTCTTT. Encoded protein: CASSLGGFEAFF.

This chain uses TRBV2 with TRBJ2-1; 7 bases line up with TRBD2. This CDR3 has 14 amino acids. With 1 base clipped from V and 6 bases from J, the junction kept 3 bases outside the gene matches. Germline V gene sequence: CDR1 SNHLY, CDR2 FYNNEI. The CDR3 DNA reads TGTGCCAGCAGTGAAGAGGGCGGGGGCAATGAGCAGTTCTTC. Translated, it gives CASSEEGGGNEQFF. The full variable domain, in which reference TRBV2 and TRBJ2-1 provide the parts outside the CDR3, is EPEVTQTPSHQVTQMGQEVILRCVPISNHLYFYWYRQILGQKVEFLVSFYNNEISEKSEIFDDQFSVERPDGSNFTLKIRSTKLEDSAMYFCASSEEGGGNEQFFGPGTRLTVL.

The V and J genes are TRBV4-2 and TRBJ1-3, with unresolved D. The germline gives CDR1 LGHNA, CDR2 YNFKEQ. The V gene lost 0 bases and the J gene lost 2 bases, with 11 bases spanning the gap. The CDR3 extends over 16 amino acids. Here the CDR3 DNA reads TGTGCCAGCAGCCAAGAAGAGGGATCAACTGGAAACACCATATATTTT. This codes for CASSQEEGSTGNTIYF.

V gene TRBV5-6 combines with J gene TRBJ2-7; 7 positions match TRBD1. In germline, CDR1 is SGHDT, CDR2 YYEEEE. This CDR3 spans 15 amino acids. V lost 4 bases, J lost 2 bases, and 9 bases stayed unmatched. This chain's CDR3 is CASSPLDRPTYEQYF. The CDR3 DNA reads TGTGCCAGCAGCCCCCTGGACAGGCCCACCTACGAGCAGTACTTC.

The V and J genes are TRBV4-1 and TRBJ1-1, with D maybe TRBD1 (6 bases). The V gene lost 1 base and the J gene lost 5 bases, with 14 bases spanning the gap. The germline V gene encodes CDR1 MGHRA and CDR2 YSYEKL. The CDR3 is made up of 15 amino acids. CDR3 nucleotide sequence: TGCGCCAGCAGCCAAGGAGGGGGGGGGAGAACTGAAGCTTTCTTT. Its translation: CASSQGGGGRTEAFF.

The J gene is TRBJ2-5, the V gene TRBV5-1; D gene unclear. Germline V gene lookup returns CDR1 SGHRS and CDR2 YFSETQ. Trimming stripped 0 bases from V and 3 bases from J, with 6 bases between. This CDR3 contains 13 residues. CDR3 loop: CASSLEGEETQYF. The DNA of the CDR3 is TGCGCCAGCAGCTTGGAAGGAGAAGAGACCCAGTACTTC.

CDR3 in DNA: TGTGCCAGCGCGGGAGCAAGGAGGGCAGATACGCAGTATTTT. This sequence encodes CASAGARRADTQYF. The V gene is TRBV2, the J gene TRBJ2-3; 7 bases line up with TRBD2. V dropped 8 bases and J dropped 4; count of bases not matched to a gene: 9. The length of the CDR3 is 14 residues. Germline V lookup: CDR1 SNHLY, CDR2 FYNNEI. Full variable domain (remainder filled in from reference TRBV2 and TRBJ2-3): EPEVTQTPSHQVTQMGQEVILRCVPISNHLYFYWYRQILGQKVEFLVSFYNNEISEKSEIFDDQFSVERPDGSNFTLKIRSTKLEDSAMYFCASAGARRADTQYFGPGTRLTVL.

V usage is TRBV5-4 and J usage is TRBJ1-2; TRBD1 matches at 7 bases. Germline lookup yields CDR1 SGHNT and CDR2 YYREEE (reference sequence). Trimming cost V 2 bases and J 6 bases; bases outside gene matches: 4. The CDR3 extends over 13 amino acids. The CDR3 region has the DNA TGTGCCAGCAGCTTCAACAGGGGCGATGGCTACACCTTC. This codes for CASSFNRGDGYTF.

The chain employs TRBV5-4 and TRBJ2-1; 9 bases fit TRBD1. Per germline, CDR1 SGHNT and CDR2 YYREEE (reference sequence). J was trimmed by 14 bases and V by 2 bases; bases with no gene match: 5. CDR3 length equals 12 residues. The CDR3 here is CASSFPGTGKFF. DNA for the CDR3: TGTGCCAGCAGCTTCCCCGGGACAGGGAAGTTCTTC.

This rearrangement joins TRBV5-1 to TRBJ1-4, with 9 bases that match TRBD1. Germline CDR1 is SGHRS and CDR2 is YFSETQ. V shed 6 bases and J 7 bases; nucleotides not matched to a gene: 10. The CDR3 length is 15 residues. CDR3 sequence: CASTGQGSKSEKLFF. The CDR3 nucleotides read TGCGCCAGCACGGGACAGGGCAGTAAGAGTGAAAAACTGTTTTTT.

This sequence joins TRBV10-3 and TRBJ1-1, with a tentative D call TRBD1 (6 bases). The CDR3 sequence is 14 residues long. The V and J ends lost 4 bases and 1 base respectively, with 10 bases between them. CDR1 ENHRY and CDR2 SYGVKD come from the germline V gene. The CDR3 loop reads CAISVGRGNTEAFF. DNA of the CDR3: TGTGCCATCAGTGTGGGCAGGGGGAACACTGAAGCTTTCTTT.

This clone was observed at least ten times. The chain employs TRBV19 and TRBJ1-2; D remains unclear. The CDR3 runs 13 residues. From germline, CDR1 is LNHDA and CDR2 SQIVND (reference sequence). Trimming took 9 bases from V and 2 from J, leaving 13 bases between them. The CDR3 DNA reads TGTGCCAGCGAAGGCCCAGGAAACTATGGCTACACCTTC. This codes for CASEGPGNYGYTF.

The chain has TRBV11-2 and TRBJ2-7, with D perhaps TRBD1 (8 bases). The germline V and J ends were trimmed by 5 bases and 3 bases, with 17 bases remaining between them. There are 15 residues in the CDR3. The germline gives CDR1 SGHAT, CDR2 FQNNGV. The DNA for the CDR3 is TGTGCCAGCAGCCCCGGGGGGACAGGATACTACGAGCAGTACTTC. This gives the protein CASSPGGTGYYEQYF.

This CDR3 is CASSYDGQGVFSPLHF. The CDR3 DNA reads TGTGCCAGCAGTTACGACGGACAGGGGGTTTTTTCACCCCTCCACTTT. The J gene is TRBJ1-6, the V gene TRBV6-5, with 10 positions matching TRBD1. The ends lost 2 bases at V and 9 bases at J; junction bases unmatched: 7. Germline lookup yields CDR1 MNHEY and CDR2 SVGAGI. This CDR3 has 16 residues.

V usage is TRBV11-3 and J usage is TRBJ2-3; TRBD1 matches 10 bases. In germline, CDR1 is SGHNT, CDR2 YENEEA. CDR3 length: 16 amino acids. J gave up 1 base and V 5 bases, and 6 bases lay outside the gene matches. CDR3 sequence reads: CASSLSGTGGTDTQYF. DNA of the CDR3: TGTGCCAGCAGCCTATCCGGGACAGGGGGCACAGATACGCAGTATTTT.

The chain couples TRBV7-2 to TRBJ1-1; unclear D gene. CDR3 size: 15 residues. The V gene lost 1 base and the J gene lost 4 bases, with 13 bases spanning the gap. CDR1 and CDR2 (germline): SGHTA, FQGNSA. CDR3 coding DNA: TGTGCCAGCAGCTTAGGACATACCCGGGGCACTGAAGCTTTCTTT. This encodes CASSLGHTRGTEAFF.

The chain employs TRBV5-6 and TRBJ2-1; 8 bases are a match to TRBD1. After removal of 4 bases from V and 5 bases from J, the junction contained 14 bases not matched to a gene. Germline lookup yields CDR1 SGHDT and CDR2 YYEEEE. This CDR3 contains 17 residues. CDR3: CASSPESDRGNHNEQFF. In nucleotides, the CDR3 is TGTGCCAGCAGCCCGGAATCCGACAGGGGAAACCACAATGAGCAGTTCTTC.

The rearrangement links TRBV7-8 to TRBJ2-2, with D possibly TRBD2 on 5 matching bases. Germline CDR1 SGHVS, CDR2 FQNEAQ. V lost 5 bases and J lost 4, with 14 bases in between. This CDR3 spans 15 amino acids. This chain's CDR3 is CASSLLSAFTGELFF. The CDR3 coding sequence is TGTGCCAGCAGCCTCCTTAGCGCATTCACCGGGGAGCTGTTTTTT. Full variable domain (rest looked up from reference TRBV7-8 and TRBJ2-2): GAGVSQSPRYKVAKRGQDVALRCDPISGHVSLFWYQQALGQGPEFLTYFQNEAQLDKSGLPSDRFFAERPEGSVSTLKIQRTQQEDSAVYLCASSLLSAFTGELFFGEGSRLTVL.

The chain is built from TRBV7-9 and TRBJ2-3; 9 positions agree with TRBD2. Trimming cost V 5 bases and J 0 bases; bases outside gene matches: 3. The CDR3 loop spans 15 amino acids. Germline CDR1 and CDR2: SEHNR and FQNEAQ (reference sequence). The CDR3 coding sequence is TGTGCCAGCAGCCCTAGCGGGGTTAGCACAGATACGCAGTATTTT. Translation: CASSPSGVSTDTQYF. Using reference TRBV7-9 and TRBJ2-3 for the parts outside the CDR3, the full variable domain is DTGVSQNPRHKITKRGQNVTFRCDPISEHNRLYWYRQTLGQGPEFLTYFQNEAQLEKSRLLSDRFSAERPKGSFSTLEIQRTEQGDSAMYLCASSPSGVSTDTQYFGPGTRLTVL.

The chain recombines TRBV5-1 with TRBJ2-6; TRBD1 matches at 8 bases. The germline gives CDR1 SGHRS, CDR2 YFSETQ. V gave up 1 base and J gave up 0 bases; unmatched junction bases: 3. CDR3 length: 17 amino acids. The CDR3 protein is CASSLMGQASGANVLTF. The CDR3 nucleotides are TGCGCCAGCAGCTTGATGGGACAGGCCTCTGGGGCCAACGTCCTGACTTTC.

The CDR3 here is CASRKGGGAEAFF. The CDR3 DNA is TGTGCCAGCAGAAAAGGCGGGGGCGCGGAGGCTTTCTTT. The chain joins TRBV6-5 to TRBJ1-1; TRBD1 might be the D (6 bases). Germline V gives CDR1 MNHEY, CDR2 SVGAGI. Between the trimmed V and J ends, which lost 6 bases and 11 bases, there was a span of 19 bases. The CDR3 contains 13 residues.

The chain links TRBV19 to TRBJ2-2, with 7 bases identical to TRBD1. This CDR3 contains 16 residues. The ends lost 4 bases at V and 7 bases at J; junction bases unmatched: 12. Germline values: CDR1 LNHDA, CDR2 SQIVND (reference sequence). This CDR3 reads CASSNDRDQTSGELFF. The CDR3 DNA reads as TGTGCCAGTAGTAACGACAGGGACCAAACTAGCGGGGAGCTGTTTTTT. The full variable domain, rest sourced from reference TRBV19 and TRBJ2-2, is DGGITQSPKYLFRKEGQNVTLSCEQNLNHDAMYWYRQDPGQGLRLIYYSQIVNDFQKGDIAEGYSVSREKKESFPLTVTSAQKNPTAFYLCASSNDRDQTSGELFFGEGSRLTVL.

This clone occurred once. V is TRBV5-8 and J is TRBJ2-5, with D unresolved. The CDR3 spans 13 residues. Germline V lookup: CDR1 SGHTS, CDR2 YDEGEE. Trimming took off 4 bases at V and 10 bases at J, with 17 bases between the two ends. CDR3 loop: CASSLGSPVGQYF. The DNA for the CDR3 is TGTGCCAGCAGCCTCGGGTCCCCTGTGGGCCAGTACTTC.

The chain uses TRBV6-1 and TRBJ1-3; D is possibly TRBD1 (5 bases). V lost 1 base and J lost 0, with 7 bases in between. Per germline, CDR1 MNHNS and CDR2 SASEGT. The CDR3 is 15 amino acids. CDR3 sequence: CASSEGGRSGNTIYF. CDR3 in DNA: TGTGCCAGCAGTGAAGGGGGCCGCTCTGGAAACACCATATATTTT.

The chain recombines TRBV9 with TRBJ2-3; 7 positions agree with TRBD1. Germline V CDR1 and CDR2: SGDLS, YYNGEE. This CDR3 is built from 14 residues. The ends lost 4 bases at V and 3 bases at J; junction bases unmatched: 5. CDR3 sequence: CASSPTGQTDTQYF. The CDR3, as DNA: TGTGCCAGCAGCCCAACGGGACAGACAGATACGCAGTATTTT.